These 9 T cell receptor beta chains share one sample of origin, sequenced in a study of CD8 T cells in Susac syndrome. The authors reverse transcribed roughly 0.5 to 1 ug RNA with random hexamers. TCRdb processed the immunoSEQ multiplex PCR reads anew with MiXCR; each CDR3 protein has one entry. The table lists under 200,000 distinct CDR3 sequences, roughly 94% of them singletons. The sequenced material came from CD4+ T cells from PBMCs. The receptor source for this set is a human donor with Susac syndrome.

V and J are TRBV3-1 and TRBJ1-5; D may be TRBD1 (6 bases). The V and J ends lost 1 base and 1 base respectively, with 11 bases between them. The germline CDR1 and CDR2 sequences are LGHDT and YNNKEL (reference sequence). The CDR3 loop spans 16 amino acids. The CDR3 DNA reads as TGTGCCAGCAGCCAAGGTGGGGGCCGGAGCAATCAGCCCCAGCATTTT. This gives the protein CASSQGGGRSNQPQHF. The variable domain in full, completed from reference TRBV3-1 and TRBJ1-5, reads DTAVSQTPKYLVTQMGNDKSIKCEQNLGHDTMYWYKQDSKKFLKIMFSYNNKELIINETVPNRFSPKSPDKAHLNLHINSLELGDSAVYFCASSQGGGRSNQPQHFGDGTRLSIL.

This clonotype was detected only once. V usage is TRBV27 and J usage is TRBJ1-4; 8 bases match TRBD1. V gave up 5 bases and J gave up 8 bases; unmatched junction bases: 7. Per germline, CDR1 MNHEY and CDR2 SMNVEV (reference sequence). This CDR3 is 14 amino acids long. In DNA form, the CDR3 reads TGTGCCAGCAGTCCCGGACAGGGAAAGGAAAAACTGTTTTTT. Translation gives CASSPGQGKEKLFF.

The V call is TRBV4-3, the J call TRBJ2-3; D is uncertain. V lost 0 bases and J 6 bases, leaving 10 bases between the germline ends. The germline gives CDR1 LGHNA, CDR2 YSLEER. CDR3 length equals 14 residues. The CDR3, as DNA: TGCGCCAGCAGCCAAGAGGAGTGGCGGGATACGCAGTATTTT. This sequence encodes CASSQEEWRDTQYF.

Here the CDR3 reads CASSEGWGAKNIQYF. The CDR3 DNA reads as TGTGCCAGCAGTGAAGGGTGGGGAGCCAAAAACATTCAGTACTTC. This chain links TRBV2 with TRBJ2-4; the D is unclear. The germline V gene has CDR1 SNHLY and CDR2 FYNNEI. The V gene lost 1 base and the J gene lost 0 bases, with 7 bases spanning the gap. The CDR3 is 15 amino acids.

V gene TRBV4-3 combines with J gene TRBJ2-2; maybe TRBD1 (5 bases). Trimming left V 1 base short and J 1 base short, with 10 bases between. The CDR3 runs 16 residues. Germline loops: CDR1 LGHNA, CDR2 YSLEER. The CDR3 spells CASSQGGVGNTGELFF. In DNA form, the CDR3 reads TGCGCCAGCAGCCAAGGGGGCGTAGGGAACACCGGGGAGCTGTTTTTT.

Only one count was recorded for this clonotype. This chain joins TRBV25-1 and TRBJ2-6; the match to TRBD1 covers 9 bases. This CDR3 has 17 residues. V was pared by 1 base and J by 2 bases, with 3 bases of the junction left unmatched. Germline loops: CDR1 MGHDK, CDR2 SYGVNS. For the CDR3, the DNA is TGTGCCAGCAGTGAATCAGGGACAGGGCCTGGGGCCAACGTCCTGACTTTC. This gives the protein CASSESGTGPGANVLTF.

The rearrangement joins TRBV9 to TRBJ2-3, with D perhaps matching TRBD1 (6 bases). The CDR3 contains 18 residues. V lost 4 bases and J lost 1, with 22 bases in between. CDR1 SGDLS and CDR2 YYNGEE come from the germline V gene. Here the CDR3 DNA reads TGTGCCAGCAGCAAAGCACCGGACAGACAGGCACGCACAGATACGCAGTATTTT. As protein: CASSKAPDRQARTDTQYF. Using reference TRBV9 and TRBJ2-3 for the parts outside the CDR3, the full variable domain is DSGVTQTPKHLITATGQRVTLRCSPRSGDLSVYWYQQSLDQGLQFLIQYYNGEERAKGNILERFSAQQFPDLHSELNLSSLELGDSALYFCASSKAPDRQARTDTQYFGPGTRLTVL.

The CDR3 coding sequence is TGTGCCAGCAGTTCGGGGGAATTTGGTATGAACACTGAAGCTTTCTTT. This gives the protein CASSSGEFGMNTEAFF. V gene TRBV12-3 or TRBV12-4 combines with J gene TRBJ1-1; D may be TRBD1 (5 bases). This CDR3 is built from 16 residues. V was cut by 4 bases and J by 0 bases, with 15 bases left in between.

The chain recombines TRBV5-5 with TRBJ2-7; 15 nucleotides agree with TRBD2. The V segment lost 7 bases and the J segment 7 bases; nucleotides outside the gene matches: 6. The germline gives CDR1 SGHKS, CDR2 YYEKEE (reference sequence). The CDR3 runs 14 residues. The CDR3 loop reads CASRTSGGAGEQYF. The CDR3 DNA is TGTGCCAGCCGGACTAGCGGGGGGGCAGGGGAGCAGTACTTC.